Listed here is a single TCR beta chain. Its antigen is still unknown. At one end, the junction sequence differs from germline, possibly due to a read error. This sample was taken from a study of cytomegalovirus exposure and HLA in healthy donors. The wider study: The 110 million or so unique TCR beta sequences, from some 170 million T cells, were found by an earlier analysis. Findings and caveats of the study: In a later analysis, TCR beta V- and J-gene trimming showed a link to a missense DCLRE1C variant. Apparent HLA restriction characterized most CMV-associated TCR beta chains in a later analysis. Upon later analysis, TCR association rates were observed to vary by HLA locus, being highest for DRB1 and lowest for HLA-C.

CDR1 is SEHNR and CDR2 is FQNEAQ in the germline V gene (reference sequence). CDR3 length: 14 amino acids. Both 60 Vbeta primers and 13 Jbeta primers went into the PCR. The repertoire was sequenced with immunoSEQ multiplex PCR; TCRdb's copy has only in-frame clones and lacks some. The profile shows some 150,000 clones, roughly 60% of them singletons. The specimen sequenced was PBMCs. The genes are TRBV7-9 and TRBJ1-2; TRBD1 matches at 8 bases. The TCR comes from a man in his forties or fifties in good health and CMV-seronegative. For the CDR3, the DNA is TGTTCCAGCAGCCGGCCGGGACAGGCGTATGGCTACACCTTC. Amino acids: CSSSRPGQAYGYTF.